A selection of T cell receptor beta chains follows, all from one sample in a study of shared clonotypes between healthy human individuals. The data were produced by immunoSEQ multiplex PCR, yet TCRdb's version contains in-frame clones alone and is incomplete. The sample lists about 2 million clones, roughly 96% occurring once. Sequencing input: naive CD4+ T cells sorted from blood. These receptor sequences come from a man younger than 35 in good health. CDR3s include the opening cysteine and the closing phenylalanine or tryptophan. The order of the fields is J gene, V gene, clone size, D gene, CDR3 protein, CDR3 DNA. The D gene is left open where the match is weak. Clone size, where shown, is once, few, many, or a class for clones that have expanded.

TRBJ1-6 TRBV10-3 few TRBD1 CAAAGGTNSPLHF TGTGCCGCCGCAGGGGGAACTAATTCACCCCTCCACTTT
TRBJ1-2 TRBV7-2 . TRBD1 CASSSQSSPLRDSSYGYTF TGTGCCAGCAGCTCACAATCTTCCCCATTAAGGGACAGTAGCTATGGCTACACCTTC
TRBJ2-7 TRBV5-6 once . CASSTNQGEQYF TGTGCCAGCAGTACAAATCAAGGCGAGCAGTACTTC
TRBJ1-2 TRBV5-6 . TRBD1 CASSPQGVRDRYGYTF TGTGCCAGCAGCCCGCAAGGAGTCCGGGACAGATATGGCTACACCTTC
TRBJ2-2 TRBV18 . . CASSRTGELFF TGTGCCAGCTCAAGGACCGGGGAGCTGTTTTTT
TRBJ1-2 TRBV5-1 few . CASSFEQNYGYTF TGCGCCAGCAGCTTTGAACAGAACTATGGCTACACCTTC
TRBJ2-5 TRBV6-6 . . CASSFRSQTQYF TGTGCCAGCAGTTTCCGGTCCCAGACCCAGTACTTC
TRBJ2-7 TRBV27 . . CASRTDSSYEQYF TGTGCCAGCAGAACAGACAGCTCCTACGAGCAGTACTTC
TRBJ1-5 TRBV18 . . CASSTNSPYSNQPQHF TGTGCCAGCTCGACCAATAGTCCTTATAGCAATCAGCCCCAGCATTTT
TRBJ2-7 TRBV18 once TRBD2 CASSEGRGGYEQYF TGTGCCAGCTCTGAAGGGAGGGGAGGATACGAGCAGTACTTC
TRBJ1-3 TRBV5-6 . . CASSLYRVEGSSGNTIYF TGTGCCAGCAGCTTGTACAGGGTTGAGGGCAGCTCTGGAAACACCATATATTTT
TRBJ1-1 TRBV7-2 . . CASSLARGGGEAFF TGTGCCAGCAGCTTAGCGCGGGGTGGGGGCGAAGCTTTCTTT
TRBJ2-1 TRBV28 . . CASSPHVMSGKGQFF TGTGCCAGCAGTCCTCACGTGATGTCCGGTAAGGGGCAGTTCTTC
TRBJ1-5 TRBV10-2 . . CASRAGRSSGNQPQHF TGCGCCAGCAGGGCGGGGAGATCTTCGGGCAATCAGCCCCAGCATTTT
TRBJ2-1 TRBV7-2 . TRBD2 CASSWTRSSNEQFF TGTGCCAGCAGTTGGACTAGATCATCCAATGAGCAGTTCTTC
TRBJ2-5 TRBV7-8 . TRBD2 CASSPRTSGETQYF TGTGCCAGCAGCCCCCGGACTAGCGGGGAGACCCAGTACTTC
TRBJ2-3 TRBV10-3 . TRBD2 CAISESGTSGTDTQYF TGTGCCATCAGTGAGTCGGGGACTAGCGGCACCGATACGCAGTATTTT
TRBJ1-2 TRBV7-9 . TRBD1 CASSFPDRGGSGYTF TGTGCCAGCAGCTTCCCGGACAGGGGGGGTAGTGGCTACACCTTC
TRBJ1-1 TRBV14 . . CASSQVKAGKAFF TGTGCCAGCAGCCAAGTAAAAGCAGGGAAAGCTTTCTTT
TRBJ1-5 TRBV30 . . CAWSVGPNQPQHF TGTGCCTGGAGTGTCGGACCCAATCAGCCCCAGCATTTT
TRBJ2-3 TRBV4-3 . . CASSQERGRATDTQYF TGCGCCAGCAGCCAAGAAAGAGGGAGAGCCACAGATACGCAGTATTTT
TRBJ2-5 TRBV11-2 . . CASKVLATAGTQYF TGTGCCAGCAAAGTTCTAGCGACGGCTGGGACCCAGTACTTC